This T cell receptor (beta chain) was identified in a study of glioma-infiltrating T cells. Broader study findings: Non-neoplastic patients had below-expected tissue-blood divergence, while all gliomas exceeded expectation.

Using RNA template, CDR3s of TCR alpha and beta were amplified with iRepertoire arm-PCR. For one-step reverse transcription and amplification, about 90-400 ng of tissue mRNA or PBMC total RNA was used. TCRdb processed the multiplex PCR reads anew with MiXCR; each CDR3 protein has one entry. This table has about 140,000 distinct CDR3 sequences, roughly two fifths appearing once. The V end lost 4 bases, the J end lost 5 bases, and 15 bases lay between the germline ends. This CDR3 is built from 16 residues. The germline gives CDR1 MNHEY, CDR2 SVGEGT. This clonotype has a count of ten or more. Its antigen remains unidentified.

Sequenced sample: glioma tissue, nonneoplastic brain tissue, or PBMCs (not recorded which). The TCR sequence derives from a human donor with low-grade glioma or glioblastoma, undergoing nonglioma brain surgery, or in good health (not recorded which). The chain links TRBV6-2 or TRBV6-3 to TRBJ1-6, with a tentative D call TRBD1 (6 bases). Here the CDR3 reads CASSSRTDVNNSPLHF. DNA for the CDR3: TGTGCCAGCAGTTCCAGGACAGATGTAAATAATTCACCCCTCCACTTT.